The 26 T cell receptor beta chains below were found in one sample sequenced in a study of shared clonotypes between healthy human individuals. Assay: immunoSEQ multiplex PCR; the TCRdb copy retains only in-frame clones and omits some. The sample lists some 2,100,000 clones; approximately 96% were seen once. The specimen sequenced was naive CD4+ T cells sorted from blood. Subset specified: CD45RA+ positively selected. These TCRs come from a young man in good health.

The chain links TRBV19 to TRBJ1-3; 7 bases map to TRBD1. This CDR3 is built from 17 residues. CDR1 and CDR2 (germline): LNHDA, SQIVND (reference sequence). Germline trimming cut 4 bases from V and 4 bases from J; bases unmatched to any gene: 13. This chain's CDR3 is CASSKLGDSGRGNTIYF. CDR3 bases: TGTGCCAGTAGTAAACTCGGGGACAGCGGAAGAGGAAACACCATATATTTT. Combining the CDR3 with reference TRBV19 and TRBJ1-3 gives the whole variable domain DGGITQSPKYLFRKEGQNVTLSCEQNLNHDAMYWYRQDPGQGLRLIYYSQIVNDFQKGDIAEGYSVSREKKESFPLTVTSAQKNPTAFYLCASSKLGDSGRGNTIYFGEGSWLTVV.

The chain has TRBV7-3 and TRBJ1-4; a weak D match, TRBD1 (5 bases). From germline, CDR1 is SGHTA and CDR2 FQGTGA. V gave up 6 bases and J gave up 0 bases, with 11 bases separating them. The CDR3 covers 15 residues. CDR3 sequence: CASRLQETTNEKLFF. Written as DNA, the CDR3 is TGTGCCAGCAGGTTACAGGAAACAACTAATGAAAAACTGTTTTTT.

The CDR3 loop reads CAWTLTGAASSYNSPLHF. CDR3 sequence (DNA): TGTGCCTGGACCCTAACCGGGGCCGCGAGCTCCTATAATTCACCCCTCCACTTT. This chain uses TRBV30 with TRBJ1-6; D possibly corresponds to TRBD1 (5 bases). Trimming pared 4 bases from V and 0 bases from J, leaving 19 bases between. The CDR3 runs to 18 residues. Germline V gene sequence: CDR1 GTSNPN, CDR2 SVGIG (reference sequence).

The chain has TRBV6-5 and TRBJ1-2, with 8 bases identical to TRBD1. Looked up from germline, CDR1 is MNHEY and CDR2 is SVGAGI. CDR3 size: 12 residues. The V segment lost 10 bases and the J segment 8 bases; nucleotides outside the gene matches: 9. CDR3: CATRTGMGGYTF. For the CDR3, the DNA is TGTGCCACTAGGACAGGGATGGGGGGCTACACCTTC.

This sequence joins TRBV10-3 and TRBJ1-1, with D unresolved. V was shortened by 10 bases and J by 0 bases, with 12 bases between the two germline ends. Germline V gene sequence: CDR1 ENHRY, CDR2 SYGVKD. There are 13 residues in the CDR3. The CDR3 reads CATWTDVNTEAFF. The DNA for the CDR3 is TGTGCCACCTGGACGGATGTGAACACTGAAGCTTTCTTT.

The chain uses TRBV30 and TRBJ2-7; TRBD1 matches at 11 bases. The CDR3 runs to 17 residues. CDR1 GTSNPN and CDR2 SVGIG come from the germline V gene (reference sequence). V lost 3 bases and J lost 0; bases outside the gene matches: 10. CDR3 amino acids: CAWRADRGRPPSYEQYF. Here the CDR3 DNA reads TGTGCCTGGAGGGCGGACAGGGGGCGGCCCCCCTCCTACGAGCAGTACTTC.

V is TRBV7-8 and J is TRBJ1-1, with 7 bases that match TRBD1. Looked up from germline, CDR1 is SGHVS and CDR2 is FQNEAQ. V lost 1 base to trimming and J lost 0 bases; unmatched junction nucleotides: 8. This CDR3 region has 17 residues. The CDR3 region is CASSLVRSGGMNTEAFF. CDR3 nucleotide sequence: TGTGCCAGCAGCTTAGTCCGTTCAGGGGGTATGAACACTGAAGCTTTCTTT.

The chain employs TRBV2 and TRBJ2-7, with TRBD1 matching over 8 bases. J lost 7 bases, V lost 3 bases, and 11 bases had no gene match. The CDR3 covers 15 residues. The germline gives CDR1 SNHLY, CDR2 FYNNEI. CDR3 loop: CASSDGGQGAGEQYF. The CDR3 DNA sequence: TGTGCCAGCAGTGATGGCGGGCAGGGGGCGGGGGAGCAGTACTTC.

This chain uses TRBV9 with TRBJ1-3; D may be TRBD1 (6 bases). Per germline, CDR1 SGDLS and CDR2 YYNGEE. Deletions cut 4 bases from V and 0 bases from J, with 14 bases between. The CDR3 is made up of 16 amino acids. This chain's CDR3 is CASSSRQVISGNTIYF. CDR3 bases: TGTGCCAGCAGCTCCCGACAGGTTATCTCTGGAAACACCATATATTTT.

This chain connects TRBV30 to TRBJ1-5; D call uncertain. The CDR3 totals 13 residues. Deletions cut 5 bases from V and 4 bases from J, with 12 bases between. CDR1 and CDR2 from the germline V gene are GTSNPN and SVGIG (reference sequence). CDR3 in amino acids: CAWCQEGNQPQHF. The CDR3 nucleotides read TGTGCCTGGTGTCAGGAAGGGAATCAGCCCCAGCATTTT.

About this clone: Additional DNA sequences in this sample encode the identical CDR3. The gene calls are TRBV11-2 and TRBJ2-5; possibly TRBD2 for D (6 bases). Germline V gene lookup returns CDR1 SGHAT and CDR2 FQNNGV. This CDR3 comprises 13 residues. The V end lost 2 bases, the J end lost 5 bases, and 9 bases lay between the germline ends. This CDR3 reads CASSLRGRETQYF. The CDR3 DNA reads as TGTGCCAGCAGCTTACGGGGGAGGGAGACCCAGTACTTC.

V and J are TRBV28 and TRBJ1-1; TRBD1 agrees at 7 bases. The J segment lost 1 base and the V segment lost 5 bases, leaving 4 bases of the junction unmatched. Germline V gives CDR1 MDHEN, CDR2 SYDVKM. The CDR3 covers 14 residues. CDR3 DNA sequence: TGTGCCAGCAGTGAGAGGGGGCGGAACACTGAAGCTTTCTTT. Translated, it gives CASSERGRNTEAFF.

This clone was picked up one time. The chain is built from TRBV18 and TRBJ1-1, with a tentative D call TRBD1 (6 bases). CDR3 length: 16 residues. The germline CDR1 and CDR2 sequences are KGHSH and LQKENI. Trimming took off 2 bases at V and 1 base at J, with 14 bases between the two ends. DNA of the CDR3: TGTGCCAGCTCACCAGGACAGATACGTCCGAACACTGAAGCTTTCTTT. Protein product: CASSPGQIRPNTEAFF.

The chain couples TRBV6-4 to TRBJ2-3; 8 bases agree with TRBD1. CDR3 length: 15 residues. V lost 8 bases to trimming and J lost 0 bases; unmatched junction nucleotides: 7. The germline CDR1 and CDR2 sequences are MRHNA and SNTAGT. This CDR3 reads CASGTGQPSTDTQYF. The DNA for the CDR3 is TGTGCCAGCGGGACAGGCCAACCTAGCACAGATACGCAGTATTTT.

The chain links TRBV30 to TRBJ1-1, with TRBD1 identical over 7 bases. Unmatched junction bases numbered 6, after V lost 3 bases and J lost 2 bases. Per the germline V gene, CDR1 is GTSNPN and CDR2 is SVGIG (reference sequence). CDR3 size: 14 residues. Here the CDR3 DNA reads TGTGCCTGGAGGACGACAGGGTCTAACACTGAAGCTTTCTTT. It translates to CAWRTTGSNTEAFF.

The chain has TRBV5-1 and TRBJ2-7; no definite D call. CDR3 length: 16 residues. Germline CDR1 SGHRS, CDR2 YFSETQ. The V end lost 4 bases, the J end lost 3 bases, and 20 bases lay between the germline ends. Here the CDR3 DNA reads TGCGCCAGCAGCCCAGGACCCTTCGGACGGTTCTACGAGCAGTACTTC. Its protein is CASSPGPFGRFYEQYF. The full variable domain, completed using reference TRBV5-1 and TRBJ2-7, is KAGVTQTPRYLIKTRGQQVTLSCSPISGHRSVSWYQQTPGQGLQFLFEYFSETQRNKGNFPGRFSGRQFSNSRSEMNVSTLELGDSALYLCASSPGPFGRFYEQYFGPGTRLTVT.

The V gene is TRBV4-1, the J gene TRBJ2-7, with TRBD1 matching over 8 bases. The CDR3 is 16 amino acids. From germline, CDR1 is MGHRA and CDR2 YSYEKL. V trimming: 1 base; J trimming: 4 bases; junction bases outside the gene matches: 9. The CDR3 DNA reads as TGCGCCAGCAGCCAAGCGTCGGGGACAGGATATTACGAGCAGTACTTC. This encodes CASSQASGTGYYEQYF.

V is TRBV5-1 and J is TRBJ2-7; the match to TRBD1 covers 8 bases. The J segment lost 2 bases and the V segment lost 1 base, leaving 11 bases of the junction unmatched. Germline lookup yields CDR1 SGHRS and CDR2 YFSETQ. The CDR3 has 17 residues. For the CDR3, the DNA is TGCGCCAGCAGCTTGCCCCACGAACCGGGACAGGCCTACGAGCAGTACTTC. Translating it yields CASSLPHEPGQAYEQYF.

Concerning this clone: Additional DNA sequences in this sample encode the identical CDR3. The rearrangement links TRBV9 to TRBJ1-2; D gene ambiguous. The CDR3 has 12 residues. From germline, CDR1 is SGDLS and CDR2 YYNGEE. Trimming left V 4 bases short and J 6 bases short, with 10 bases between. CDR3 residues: CASSLTGDGYTF. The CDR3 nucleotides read TGTGCCAGCAGCCTGACGGGTGATGGCTACACCTTC.

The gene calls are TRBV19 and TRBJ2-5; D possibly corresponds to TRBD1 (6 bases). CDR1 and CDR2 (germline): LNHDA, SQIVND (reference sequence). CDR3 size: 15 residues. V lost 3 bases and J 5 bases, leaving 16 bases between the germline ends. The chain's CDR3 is CASSILAGEWETQYF. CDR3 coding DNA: TGTGCCAGTAGTATCTTGGCAGGGGAGTGGGAGACCCAGTACTTC.

The CDR3 nucleotides read TGCGCCAGCAGCGTGACAGGGGTGAGCACTGAAGCTTTCTTT. Protein sequence: CASSVTGVSTEAFF. The chain recombines TRBV5-1 with TRBJ1-1, with 8 bases lining up with TRBD1. CDR3 length: 14 amino acids. Germline CDR1 and CDR2: SGHRS and YFSETQ. Germline trimming cut 4 bases from V and 4 bases from J; bases unmatched to any gene: 6.

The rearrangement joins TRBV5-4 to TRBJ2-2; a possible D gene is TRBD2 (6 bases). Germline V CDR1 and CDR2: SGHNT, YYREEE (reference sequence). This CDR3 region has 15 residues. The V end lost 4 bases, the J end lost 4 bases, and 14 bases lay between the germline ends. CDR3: CASSKSLGGTGELFF. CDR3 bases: TGTGCCAGCAGCAAGAGCTTGGGAGGCACCGGGGAGCTGTTTTTT.

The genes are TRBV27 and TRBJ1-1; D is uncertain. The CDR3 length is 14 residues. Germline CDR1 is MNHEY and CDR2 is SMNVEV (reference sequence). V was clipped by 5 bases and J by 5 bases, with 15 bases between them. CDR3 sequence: CASSPRGGGTEAFF. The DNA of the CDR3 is TGTGCCAGCAGTCCCCGGGGAGGCGGGACTGAAGCTTTCTTT.

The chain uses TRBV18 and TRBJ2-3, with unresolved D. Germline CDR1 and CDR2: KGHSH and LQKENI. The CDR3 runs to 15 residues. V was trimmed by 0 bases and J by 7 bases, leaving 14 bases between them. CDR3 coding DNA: TGTGCCAGCTCACCACCGAGCATACGACAAAATACGCAGTATTTT. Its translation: CASSPPSIRQNTQYF. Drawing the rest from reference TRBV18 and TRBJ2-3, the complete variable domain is NAGVMQNPRHLVRRRGQEARLRCSPMKGHSHVYWYRQLPEEGLKFMVYLQKENIIDESGMPKERFSAEFPKEGPSILRIQQVVRGDSAAYFCASSPPSIRQNTQYFGPGTRLTVL.

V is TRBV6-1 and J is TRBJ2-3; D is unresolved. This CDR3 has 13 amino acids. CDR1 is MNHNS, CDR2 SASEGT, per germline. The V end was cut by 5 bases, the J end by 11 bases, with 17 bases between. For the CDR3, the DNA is TGTGCCAGCAGTACCCTACTCCTATCGGGGCAGTATTTT. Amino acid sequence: CASSTLLLSGQYF.

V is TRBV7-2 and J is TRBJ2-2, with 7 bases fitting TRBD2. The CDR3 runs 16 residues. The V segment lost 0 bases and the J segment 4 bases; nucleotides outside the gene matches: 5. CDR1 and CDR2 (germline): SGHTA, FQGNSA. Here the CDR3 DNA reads TGTGCCAGCAGCTTAGCTGGGGCGGGAGTCACCGGGGAGCTGTTTTTT. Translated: CASSLAGAGVTGELFF.